One sample yielded the 9 T cell receptor beta chains listed below, sequenced in a study of beta chain features in type 1 diabetes. The study reverse transcribed the entire isolated RNA, so it sequenced expressed TCRB transcripts. Here immunoSEQ multiplex PCR was the method, and the copy in TCRdb shows in-frame clones only, minus some. Of about 160,000 clones in the sample, just over 9% were seen once. The sample consisted of central memory CD4+ T cells from blood. The origin of the receptors is a woman aged 18 to 35 in good health.

This clone came up a few times. V gene TRBV5-1 combines with J gene TRBJ2-5; the match to TRBD2 covers 14 bases. CDR1 is SGHRS and CDR2 is YFSETQ in the germline V gene. V was clipped by 3 bases and J by 2 bases; unmatched bases: 9. CDR3 size: 18 residues. The DNA of the CDR3 is TGCGCCAGCAGCTCGGGACTAGCGGGAGTTCGTATTCAAGAGACCCAGTACTTC. As protein: CASSSGLAGVRIQETQYF.

The chain carries TRBV2 and TRBJ2-3; 8 bases line up with TRBD2. From germline, CDR1 is SNHLY and CDR2 FYNNEI. The CDR3 spans 15 residues. The ends lost 3 bases at V and 3 bases at J; junction bases unmatched: 5. In nucleotides, the CDR3 is TGTGCCAGCAGTGAGAGCGGGGGAGGTACAGATACGCAGTATTTT. This translates into CASSESGGGTDTQYF.

The J gene is TRBJ1-1, the V gene TRBV10-3, with 8 positions matching TRBD1. The ends lost 5 bases at V and 5 bases at J; junction bases unmatched: 7. Germline V gene lookup returns CDR1 ENHRY and CDR2 SYGVKD. CDR3 length: 14 residues. CDR3 coding DNA: TGTGCCATCAGTTTACAGGGGGGTAATACTGAAGCTTTCTTT. This gives the protein CAISLQGGNTEAFF.

This chain's CDR3 is CASSTRTAAYEQYF. The CDR3 DNA reads as TGTGCCAGCAGCACCCGGACAGCAGCCTACGAGCAGTACTTC. The chain has TRBV5-4 and TRBJ2-7, with D tentatively TRBD1 (6 bases). CDR3 size: 14 residues. In germline, CDR1 is SGHNT, CDR2 YYREEE (reference sequence). The ends were cut back, 4 bases at V and 2 bases at J, with 13 bases in the middle.

The rearrangement uses TRBV19 and TRBJ2-5; 10 nucleotides agree with TRBD1. The CDR3 is made up of 14 amino acids. Germline V lookup: CDR1 LNHDA, CDR2 SQIVND (reference sequence). The V gene end was trimmed by 4 bases and the J gene end by 2 bases; junction bases not matched to a gene: 1. The CDR3 protein is CASSKDRGQETQYF. DNA for the CDR3: TGTGCCAGTAGTAAGGACAGGGGGCAAGAGACCCAGTACTTC.

In this sample, this clone turned up many times. The chain is built from TRBV4-1 and TRBJ2-6; 8 bases align to TRBD1. CDR1 MGHRA and CDR2 YSYEKL come from the germline V gene. V gave up 3 bases and J gave up 4 bases; unmatched junction bases: 11. This CDR3 comprises 18 residues. The CDR3 protein is CASSQSPRTGTGANVLTF. In DNA form, the CDR3 reads TGCGCCAGCAGCCAGTCTCCCCGGACAGGGACCGGGGCCAACGTCCTGACTTTC.

The chain links TRBV6-6 to TRBJ1-1; D unclear. Looked up from germline, CDR1 is MNHNY and CDR2 is SVGAGI (reference sequence). V lost 2 bases to trimming and J lost 6 bases, with 16 bases between them. The CDR3 loop spans 15 amino acids. CDR3 DNA sequence: TGTGCCAGCAGTTACCCCAACGGGCCGCGGGCTGAAGCTTTCTTT. Translation gives CASSYPNGPRAEAFF.

This clone showed up just a few times. J is TRBJ2-7 and V is TRBV7-9, with D maybe TRBD2 (5 bases). V was trimmed by 5 bases and J by 3 bases, leaving 11 bases between them. Germline-derived CDR1 and CDR2 are SEHNR and FQNEAQ (reference sequence). This CDR3 region has 13 residues. The DNA for the CDR3 is TGTGCCAGCAGCCTATCGGGGAGCTACGAGCAGTACTTC. This sequence encodes CASSLSGSYEQYF. The full variable domain, completed using reference TRBV7-9 and TRBJ2-7, is DTGVSQNPRHKITKRGQNVTFRCDPISEHNRLYWYRQTLGQGPEFLTYFQNEAQLEKSRLLSDRFSAERPKGSFSTLEIQRTEQGDSAMYLCASSLSGSYEQYFGPGTRLTVT.

This clone was detected ten times or more. The chain links TRBV18 to TRBJ2-2, with 7 nucleotides matching TRBD1. From germline, CDR1 is KGHSH and CDR2 LQKENI. The trim removed 5 bases at V and 3 bases at J, leaving 6 bases unmatched. The CDR3 contains 15 residues. CDR3 DNA: TGTGCCAGCTCAATTACAGGGGTCGACACCGGGGAGCTGTTTTTT. Amino acid sequence: CASSITGVDTGELFF.